This T cell receptor beta chain was identified during a study of control samples from healthy donors and cancer patients (dated by TCRdb to between 2020 and 2021). Libraries were made using the immunoSEQ multiplex PCR assay. What TCRdb holds here is the immuneACCESS table cut down to in-frame rearrangements. Part of the clones is not present; checked against another copy, under half of the missing clones reflect an unresolved V gene, and the others are unexplained. The sample records under 85,000 clones, 70% to 85% of which are singletons. Together, the top ten hold 11% of the sample. Based on the germline V gene (reference sequence), the CDR1 and CDR2 sequences are SEHNR and FQNEAQ. From V the trimming removes 1 base and from J it removes 4 bases, while the gene matches leave 6 bases of the junction unaccounted for. The CDR3 numbers 15 residues from cysteine through phenylalanine. Of all the DNA, just the CDR3 is kept, 45 bases in frame from base 1.

Points on this clone: Its antigen is currently not known. Base qualities are not at hand, and no much larger clone is one base apart.

This clonotype was obtained from a man aged 55 to 70 with head and neck cancer. Sequenced: PBMCs. The chain links TRBV7-9 with TRBJ2-7; TRBD1 agrees with 8 junctional bases. The nucleotide sequence is TGTGCCAGCAGCTTAGGACAGGGGATCGGTTACGAGCAGTACTTC. It specifies CASSLGQGIGYEQYF.